Shown below are 12 T cell receptor beta chains from a single sample sequenced in a study of shared clonotypes between healthy human individuals. This table comes from immunoSEQ multiplex PCR, and its TCRdb copy is limited to in-frame clones, with some not included. The table has around 450,000 clones, about 76% seen once. Sequenced material: PBMCs. These receptors all stem from a woman aged 40 to 50 in good health. Some clones in this sample may be carry-over from other donors' samples.

J is TRBJ2-3 and V is TRBV30; the match to TRBD2 covers 7 bases. This CDR3 is 14 amino acids long. J gave up 0 bases and V 3 bases, and 3 bases lay outside the gene matches. Germline V gene data show CDR1 as GTSNPN and CDR2 as SVGIG (reference sequence). The CDR3 protein is CAWSKRGSTDTQYF. The CDR3 nucleotides read TGTGCCTGGAGCAAGCGGGGAAGCACAGATACGCAGTATTTT.

The V call is TRBV9, the J call TRBJ1-2; no firm D call. This CDR3 is 16 amino acids long. V lost 0 bases to trimming and J lost 3 bases, with 15 bases between them. Germline loops: CDR1 SGDLS, CDR2 YYNGEE. The CDR3 DNA reads as TGTGCCAGCAGCGTAGCTTTCGGGCGGAACCACTATGGCTACACCTTC. As protein: CASSVAFGRNHYGYTF.

About this clone itself: The junction does not match germline at one end; this may be a read error. The chain uses TRBV6-1 and TRBJ2-5; 9 bases map to TRBD2. Germline assignment: CDR1 MNHNS and CDR2 SASEGT. The CDR3 covers 17 residues. The CDR3 DNA reads TGTGCCAGCAGTGAACGGGCCACCGGGACTAGCCCAGAGGCCCAGTACTTC. Translating gives CASSERATGTSPEAQYF.

The rearrangement joins TRBV27 to TRBJ1-1, with D possibly TRBD1 on 5 matching bases. The CDR3 spans 17 residues. Between the trimmed V and J ends, which lost 1 base and 5 bases, there was a span of 20 bases. CDR1 is MNHEY, CDR2 SMNVEV, per germline (reference sequence). CDR3 sequence (DNA): TGTGCCAGCAGTTTATTAGGCGGGGCAGGGCGCGGGACTGAAGCTTTCTTT. This codes for CASSLLGGAGRGTEAFF.

The chain recombines TRBV4-1 with TRBJ2-2; D is unclear. The CDR3 is 14 residues long. From germline, CDR1 is MGHRA and CDR2 YSYEKL. The V and J ends lost 1 base and 4 bases respectively, with 7 bases between them. Here the CDR3 reads CASSQVPLTGELFF. Here the CDR3 DNA reads TGCGCCAGCAGCCAAGTACCGCTCACCGGGGAGCTGTTTTTT.

The CDR3 DNA is TGTGCCAGCAGTGATGGGGAGAAGGGGGTTAGGACAGATACGCAGTATTTT. It translates to CASSDGEKGVRTDTQYF. V is TRBV6-1 and J is TRBJ2-3, with a tentative D call TRBD1 (6 bases). Germline V lookup: CDR1 MNHNS, CDR2 SASEGT. The CDR3 has 17 amino acids. With 3 bases removed from V and 3 bases from J, the gap between germline ends came to 19 bases.

The CDR3 bases are TGCGCCAGCAGCCAAGTGGGGGGAAACAATGAGCAGTTCTTC. Its protein product is CASSQVGGNNEQFF. The chain joins TRBV4-1 to TRBJ2-1, with D possibly TRBD2 on 6 matching bases. Germline V gene lookup returns CDR1 MGHRA and CDR2 YSYEKL. The germline V and J ends were trimmed by 1 base and 5 bases, with 9 bases remaining between them. The CDR3 has 14 amino acids.

V and J are TRBV10-2 and TRBJ2-7; D perhaps matches TRBD1 (5 bases). CDR3 length: 12 residues. The V end was cut by 5 bases, the J end by 7 bases, with 12 bases between. The germline CDR1 and CDR2 sequences are WSHSY and SAAADI. The CDR3 nucleotides read TGCGCCAGCAGTACTTTTAGGGGAGAGCAGTACTTC. This translates into CASSTFRGEQYF.

This clone was observed a handful of times. The V gene is TRBV9, the J gene TRBJ1-5, with D possibly matching TRBD1 (6 bases). The germline V and J ends were trimmed by 1 base and 6 bases, with 11 bases remaining between them. Germline V gene lookup returns CDR1 SGDLS and CDR2 YYNGEE. The CDR3 extends over 14 amino acids. The CDR3 loop reads CASSVQGTGQPQHF. DNA for the CDR3: TGTGCCAGCAGCGTACAGGGGACGGGTCAGCCCCAGCATTTT. Complete variable domain (other parts from reference TRBV9 and TRBJ1-5): DSGVTQTPKHLITATGQRVTLRCSPRSGDLSVYWYQQSLDQGLQFLIQYYNGEERAKGNILERFSAQQFPDLHSELNLSSLELGDSALYFCASSVQGTGQPQHFGDGTRLSIL.

J is TRBJ2-5 and V is TRBV2; no clear D. The ends were cut back, 4 bases at V and 3 bases at J, with 12 bases in the middle. The germline CDR1 and CDR2 sequences are SNHLY and FYNNEI. The CDR3 is made up of 14 amino acids. CDR3 sequence (DNA): TGTGCCAGCAGTGGCTTCCTAAAGAAAGAGACCCAGTACTTC. Its protein product is CASSGFLKKETQYF.

This chain joins TRBV2 and TRBJ2-2; D call uncertain. This CDR3 comprises 14 residues. V lost 9 bases, J lost 1 base, and 12 bases lay in between. Germline CDR1 and CDR2: SNHLY and FYNNEI. The CDR3: CASGPRQNTGELFF. The CDR3 nucleotides are TGTGCCAGTGGACCGAGGCAGAACACCGGGGAGCTGTTTTTT.

The V gene is TRBV5-1, the J gene TRBJ2-1; 9 bases are a match to TRBD2. CDR3 length: 13 amino acids. Unmatched junction bases numbered 5, after V lost 3 bases and J lost 10 bases. In germline, CDR1 is SGHRS, CDR2 YFSETQ. The CDR3 nucleotides are TGCGCCAGCAGCTCTTGGCTAGCGGGAGAGCAGTTCTTC. As protein: CASSSWLAGEQFF.